A selection of T cell receptor beta chains follows, all from one sample in a study of human T cells and chemical hapten exposure. TCRdb independently ran MiXCR on the RACE reads; one entry per CDR3 protein. The sample yields roughly 50,000 distinct CDR3 sequences, approximately 9.9% seen once. This specimen consisted of whole blood, obtained in connection with sensitization to the hapten diphenylcyclopropenone (DPC). All receptors come from a man between 35 and 55 years old with alopecia areata. Some clones in this sample may be carry-over from other donors' samples. CDR3s include the opening cysteine and the closing phenylalanine or tryptophan. D genes are given only for firm matches. Where a row states a size, it is once, few, many or the class of an expanded clone; other rows omit it.

D gene,V gene,clone size,J gene,CDR3 length,CDR3 DNA,CDR3 protein
.,TRBV7-9,many,TRBJ2-5,14,TGTGCCAGCAGCTTCGGTGCAGGCCAAGAGACCCAGTACTTC,CASSFGAGQETQYF
.,TRBV3-1,many,TRBJ1-2,11,TGTGCCAGCAGCCACGCACATGGCTACACCTTC,CASSHAHGYTF
.,TRBV7-9,few,TRBJ1-6,13,TGTGCCAGCAGCCCCCAGACTGAATCGCCCCTCCACTTT,CASSPQTESPLHF
TRBD2,TRBV12-3/TRBV12-4,few,TRBJ2-2,17,TGTGCCAGCCTGGGTCTTGCGGGAGAGGGGAACACCGGGGAGCTGTTTTTT,CASLGLAGEGNTGELFF
TRBD2,TRBV3-1,.,TRBJ2-5,17,TGTGCCAGCAGCCTCCCCCCCGTAGCGGGAGGGCAAGAGACCCAGTACTTC,CASSLPPVAGGQETQYF
.,TRBV2,.,TRBJ2-5,16,TGTGCCAGCAGTGAAATCACAGGGACCTTACAAGAGACCCAGTACTTC,CASSEITGTLQETQYF
TRBD1,TRBV7-9,few,TRBJ2-1,16,TGTGCCAGCAGCTTAGTGGGACAGCTTCTTTACAATGAGCAGTTCTTC,CASSLVGQLLYNEQFF
TRBD1,TRBV28,.,TRBJ2-5,17,TGTGCCAGCAGTTTGTGGGACAGTGTCAGTACTCAAGAGACCCAGTACTTC,CASSLWDSVSTQETQYF
.,TRBV7-9,many,TRBJ2-2,12,TGTGCCAGCAGCCCCCTCCCCGGGGAGCTGTTTTTT,CASSPLPGELFF
.,TRBV15,.,TRBJ2-2,14,TGTGCCACCAGCGCGCAGGGAACCACCGGGGAGCTGTTTTTT,CATSAQGTTGELFF
.,TRBV3-1,many,TRBJ1-6,14,TGTGCCAGCAGTTGGGGTGGGGATAATTCACCCCTCCACTTT,CASSWGGDNSPLHF
TRBD1,TRBV28,.,TRBJ2-7,15,TGTGCCAGCACCCAGACAGGGGGAAAAGACTACGAGCAGTACTTC,CASTQTGGKDYEQYF
.,TRBV6-6,many,TRBJ1-3,15,TGTGCCAGCAGTAGTAGGCGTTCCTCTGGAAACACCATATATTTT,CASSSRRSSGNTIYF
.,TRBV28,.,TRBJ2-5,17,TGTGCCAGCAGTCCTCAGGAAGCGGCAGTCGGTATAGAGACCCAGTACTTC,CASSPQEAAVGIETQYF
.,TRBV12-3/TRBV12-4,few,TRBJ2-7,11,TGTGCCAGCAGTTCGAGATCGGGGCAGTACTTC,CASSSRSGQYF
.,TRBV7-6,many,TRBJ2-1,16,TGTGCCAGCAGCTTAGGGGGGAATAGCGGCTACAATGAGCAGTTCTTC,CASSLGGNSGYNEQFF
.,TRBV19,.,TRBJ2-6,18,TGTGCCAGTAGTATCCCAACCAAAATCGTATTTGGGGCCAACGTCCTGACTTTC,CASSIPTKIVFGANVLTF
TRBD2,TRBV14,many,TRBJ2-2,16,TGTGCCAGCAGCCGTCGACTAGCGGGGAACACCGGGGAGCTGTTTTTT,CASSRRLAGNTGELFF
TRBD2,TRBV28,many,TRBJ2-5,14,TGTGCCAGCACCGCCGCTAGCGGCAAAGAGACCCAGTACTTC,CASTAASGKETQYF
TRBD2,TRBV7-9,.,TRBJ2-1,14,TGTGCCAGCAGCCTAGCGGGAGGGCCTCATGAGCAGTTCTTC,CASSLAGGPHEQFF
.,TRBV11-2,.,TRBJ2-3,15,TGTGCCAGCAGCTTAGATGCGGGACAACCAGATACGCAGTATTTT,CASSLDAGQPDTQYF
.,TRBV3-1,many,TRBJ2-5,15,TGTGCCAGCAGCCAGGTACTGGCGGGCCAAGAGACCCAGTACTTC,CASSQVLAGQETQYF
TRBD2,TRBV4-2,few,TRBJ2-1,17,TGTGCCAGCAGCCAAGAGGTGATGGGACTAGCGGCAAATGAGCAGTTCTTC,CASSQEVMGLAANEQFF
TRBD2,TRBV5-4,few,TRBJ2-3,15,TGTGCCAGCAGCTTAGCGGGAGGGCCTACAGATACGCAGTATTTT,CASSLAGGPTDTQYF
TRBD1,TRBV3-1,many,TRBJ2-7,14,TGTGCCAGCAGCGTAAGCAGGGGGACCTACGAGCAGTACTTC,CASSVSRGTYEQYF
TRBD2,TRBV12-3/TRBV12-4,few,TRBJ2-3,16,TGTGCCAGCAGTTTAGCTCTAGCGGGAACCACAGATACGCAGTATTTT,CASSLALAGTTDTQYF
.,TRBV6-2/TRBV6-3,.,TRBJ2-2,13,TGTGCCAGCAAAGCGGCGAACACCGGGGAGCTGTTTTTT,CASKAANTGELFF
.,TRBV3-1,.,TRBJ2-1,15,TGTGCCAGCAGCCGGGACTTCAGCTCCTACAATGAGCAGTTCTTC,CASSRDFSSYNEQFF
.,TRBV7-9,many,TRBJ2-1,14,TGTGCCAGCAGCCTCAGGGACCAAAACAATGAGCAGTTCTTC,CASSLRDQNNEQFF
TRBD1,TRBV13,many,TRBJ2-7,18,TGTGCCAGCAGCCGACAGGGAACTCTACGAGGGAGTGGATACGAGCAGTACTTC,CASSRQGTLRGSGYEQYF
TRBD1,TRBV12-3/TRBV12-4,.,TRBJ1-1,13,TGTGCCAGCGGGGGACAGGGGTGGACTGAAGCTTTCTTT,CASGGQGWTEAFF
.,TRBV18,many,TRBJ2-7,13,TGTGCCAGCTCAACCGACGCCTCCTACGAGCAGTACTTC,CASSTDASYEQYF
.,TRBV3-1,.,TRBJ2-5,13,TGTGCCAGCAGATGGGACCACCAAGAGACCCAGTACTTC,CASRWDHQETQYF
.,TRBV7-2,.,TRBJ2-3,15,TGTGCCAGCAGCTTAACGAAACTTGTCGCAGATACGCAGTATTTT,CASSLTKLVADTQYF
.,TRBV9,.,TRBJ1-1,13,TGTGCCAGCAGCGTAGATCTTTACACTGAAGCTTTCTTT,CASSVDLYTEAFF
.,TRBV18,few,TRBJ2-7,14,TGTGCCAGCTCACCTAGGAAAGCTTCCTACGAGCAGTACTTC,CASSPRKASYEQYF
TRBD1,TRBV7-9,many,TRBJ2-3,15,TGTGCCAGCAGCTATCCGGGACAGAGCACAGATACGCAGTATTTT,CASSYPGQSTDTQYF
TRBD1,TRBV14,many,TRBJ2-1,14,TGTGCCAGCAGCCAACTCTCAGGGGGCAATGAGCAGTTCTTC,CASSQLSGGNEQFF
.,TRBV4-1,many,TRBJ2-1,17,TGCGCCAGCAGCTCCCGCGGAGCTGGGGGAGGCGGTAATGAGCAGTTCTTC,CASSSRGAGGGGNEQFF
TRBD2,TRBV14,many,TRBJ2-3,16,TGTGCCAGCAGCCAAAGTTCGACTAGCTACACAGATACGCAGTATTTT,CASSQSSTSYTDTQYF
TRBD2,TRBV5-1,many,TRBJ2-5,15,TGCGCCAGCAGCTACCCGGGCGGGACTAAAGAGACCCAGTACTTC,CASSYPGGTKETQYF
TRBD2,TRBV4-3,.,TRBJ2-3,16,TGCGCCAGCAGCCCGGGACTAGCGGGAGGGTACGATACGCAGTATTTT,CASSPGLAGGYDTQYF
.,TRBV12-3/TRBV12-4,many,TRBJ2-1,13,TGTGCCAGCAGTTCGCTAGAATACAATGAGCAGTTCTTC,CASSSLEYNEQFF
.,TRBV12-3/TRBV12-4,many,TRBJ2-7,12,TGTGCCAGCAGTTTTAACCACTACGAGCAGTACTTC,CASSFNHYEQYF
.,TRBV11-2,few,TRBJ2-1,15,TGTGCCAGCAGCCCTAGGGGACAATTACACAATGAGCAGTTCTTC,CASSPRGQLHNEQFF
TRBD1,TRBV29-1,.,TRBJ2-4,12,TGCAGCGTTCGGACAGGGGTTGACATTCAGTACTTC,CSVRTGVDIQYF
TRBD2,TRBV20-1,.,TRBJ2-7,13,TGCAGTGCTAGAGAACTAGCGGGGTACGAGCAGTACTTC,CSARELAGYEQYF
.,TRBV20-1,.,TRBJ2-5,13,TGCAGTGCTAGGGTTACAGGGCTTGAGACCCAGTACTTC,CSARVTGLETQYF
TRBD1,TRBV5-1,few,TRBJ2-7,13,TGCGCCAGCAGCTTTCAACAGGGGAACGAGCAGTACTTC,CASSFQQGNEQYF
TRBD2,TRBV7-9,.,TRBJ2-7,18,TGTGCCAGCAGCTCCCCCGGGGCTAGCGGGACAACCTACGACGAGCAGTACTTC,CASSSPGASGTTYDEQYF
.,TRBV30,.,TRBJ2-1,15,TGTGCCTGGAAAAAGGCAGGGGCTTTCTACAATGAGCAGTTCTTC,CAWKKAGAFYNEQFF
TRBD1,TRBV27,few,TRBJ2-6,18,TGTGCCAGCAGACATACAGGGGACAAGTTCTCTGGGGCCAACGTCCTGACTTTC,CASRHTGDKFSGANVLTF
.,TRBV11-1,few,TRBJ2-5,13,TGTGCCAGCAGCCAAAGCGGGTCGGAGACCCAGTACTTC,CASSQSGSETQYF
.,TRBV6-6,few,TRBJ2-1,13,TGTGCCAGCAGTTACTCGAACTACAATGAGCAGTTCTTC,CASSYSNYNEQFF
.,TRBV7-9,many,TRBJ1-1,14,TGTGCCAGCAGCCCCTCCATGGGCCTCCCGGGAGCTTTCTTT,CASSPSMGLPGAFF
TRBD1,TRBV20-1,few,TRBJ2-7,14,TGCAGTGCTCCAGTTGGACAGGGGGCGAGAGAGCAGTACTTC,CSAPVGQGAREQYF
TRBD1,TRBV12-3/TRBV12-4,.,TRBJ2-7,15,TGTGCCAGCAGTTTAGCGCTCAGGGGGTCCTACGAGCAGTACTTC,CASSLALRGSYEQYF